This T cell receptor (beta chain) was recorded in a study of blood T cells in healthy people across ages. As for the study in general: Capture via template switching afforded approximately one barcoded beta molecule per two T cells. General observations from the study: The donors' CMV status was not determined, possibly confounding changes in expanded clonotypes.

A second PCR, run for roughly 7 to 12 cycles, used a sample-barcoded 5' primer plus a J-beta primer mix. Every single cDNA molecule received a tag from a template-switch adaptor with 12 random nucleotides. MiXCR, run by TCRdb on the 5' RACE reads, gives a single entry per CDR3 protein. The repertoire holds fewer than 950,000 distinct CDR3 sequences, with roughly 34% as singletons. Germline lookup yields CDR1 DFQATT and CDR2 SNEGSKA (reference sequence). The CDR3 runs to 16 residues. Trimming took 2 bases from V and 5 from J, leaving 22 bases between them. Each donor supplied roughly 9 milliliters of peripheral blood. This clonotype turned up a few times. Its specificity is unknown.

This clonotype was obtained from a man younger than 30 in good health. This sequence joins TRBV20-1 and TRBJ2-7, with D possibly being TRBD1 (6 bases). The specimen was blood. CDR3 amino acids: CSARSGRGYGAHEQYF. In nucleotides, the CDR3 is TGCAGTGCTAGATCGGGCAGGGGTTATGGGGCACACGAGCAGTACTTC.